This T cell receptor (beta chain) was observed in a study of a mutant IDH1 vaccine in newly diagnosed glioma. Looking at the study overall: Vaccine administration was initiated 4-6 weeks following radiotherapy alone, or with temozolomide cycles.

Time point meaning: week 11, during vaccination. What each vaccine dose contained was 300 ug of mutant IDH1 20-mer peptide, accompanied by topical imiquimod. Repertoires were generated with immunoSEQ multiplex PCR, while TCRdb's copy carries only in-frame clones and drops some. The repertoire holds about 66,000 clones, with about 80% as singletons. Turning to this clone: Its target is unknown.

Sequenced material: PBMCs, taken from a glioma patient whose treatment included an IDH1 peptide vaccine. The sequence was collected from a man between 25 and 39 years old with glioma.

CDR3 amino acids: CASSQLALGSDTGELFF. The CDR3 DNA follows: TGCGCCAGCAGCCAATTGGCCTTGGGTTCGGACACCGGGGAGCTGTTTTTT. The V and J genes are TRBV4-3 and TRBJ2-2; D is unresolved. The CDR3 covers 17 residues. The ends were cut back, 2 bases at V and 3 bases at J, with 16 bases in the middle. Germline CDR1 and CDR2: LGHNA and YSLEER.